The entry below gives a single TCR beta chain sequence along with its context. As yet, its antigen is unknown. The data originate from a study of identical twins. General study points: Possibly, invariant MAIT and iNKT cells partly confounded zero-insertion analyses.

TCRdb analysed the 5' RACE reads with MiXCR anew, one entry per CDR3 protein. This sample has hundreds of thousands of distinct CDR3 sequences, with 21% found just once. The CDR3 is 15 amino acids. The V and J ends lost 3 bases and 2 bases, in that order; junction bases with no gene match: 3. Germline V gives CDR1 DFQATT, CDR2 SNEGSKA (reference sequence). The sample was also reused in another study, on T cells expressing NK-cell markers.

The genes are TRBV20-1 and TRBJ2-3; 12 nucleotides line up with TRBD2. Sequencing input: PBMCs. The TCR comes from a woman younger than 35 in good health. This chain's CDR3 is CSASGLAGLTDTQYF. The CDR3 nucleotides read TGCAGTGCTAGCGGACTAGCGGGGCTCACAGATACGCAGTATTTT.